What follows describes a single T cell receptor (beta chain). Sequenced by immunoSEQ multiplex PCR; TCRdb stores in-frame clones only, minus some. The repertoire holds approximately 210,000 clones, with around four fifths as singletons. This specimen comes from a study of blood T cell repertoires in COVID-19. Across the study: The United States, Italy and Spain were the sources of the acute and convalescent COVID-19 samples.

Sequences were obtained from peripheral blood. This clonotype was sampled from a woman between 45 and 60 years old with acute or convalescent COVID-19.

In DNA, the CDR3 is TGTGCCAGCAGCGCTGACAGGGGGGCAGAGACCCAGTACTTC. Its translation: CASSADRGAETQYF. The V gene is TRBV5-6, the J gene TRBJ2-5, with 9 nucleotides matching TRBD1. After removal of 4 bases from V and 4 bases from J, the junction contained 5 bases not matched to a gene. Germline-derived CDR1 and CDR2 are SGHDT and YYEEEE. The CDR3 contains 14 residues.